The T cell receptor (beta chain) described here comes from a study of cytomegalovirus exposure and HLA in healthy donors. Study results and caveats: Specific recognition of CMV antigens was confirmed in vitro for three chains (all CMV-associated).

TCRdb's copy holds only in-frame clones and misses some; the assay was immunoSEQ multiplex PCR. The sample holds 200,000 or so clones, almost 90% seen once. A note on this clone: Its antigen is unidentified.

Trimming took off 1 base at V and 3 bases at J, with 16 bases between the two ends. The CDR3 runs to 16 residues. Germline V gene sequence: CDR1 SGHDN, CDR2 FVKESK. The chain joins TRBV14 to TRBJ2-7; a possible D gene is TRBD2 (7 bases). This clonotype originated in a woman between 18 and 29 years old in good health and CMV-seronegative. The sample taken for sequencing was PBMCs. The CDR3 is CASSQGGGAPRYEQYF. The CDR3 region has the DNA TGTGCCAGCAGCCAAGGAGGGGGGGCCCCACGCTACGAGCAGTACTTC.